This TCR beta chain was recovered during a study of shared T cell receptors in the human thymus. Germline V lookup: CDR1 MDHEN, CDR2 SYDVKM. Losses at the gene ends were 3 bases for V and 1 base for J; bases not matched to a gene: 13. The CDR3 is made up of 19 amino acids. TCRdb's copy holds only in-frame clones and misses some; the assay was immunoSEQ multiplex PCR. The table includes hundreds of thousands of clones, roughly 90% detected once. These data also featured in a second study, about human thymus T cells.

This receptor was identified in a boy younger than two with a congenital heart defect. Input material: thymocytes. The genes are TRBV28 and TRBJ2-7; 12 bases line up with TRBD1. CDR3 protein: CASSFNQRPGQGASYEQYF. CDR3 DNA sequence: TGTGCCAGCAGTTTCAACCAACGGCCGGGACAGGGGGCATCCTACGAGCAGTACTTC.